Detailed here is one T cell receptor (beta chain). What it recognizes is unknown. The CDR3 has 13 amino acids. In germline, CDR1 is LNHDA, CDR2 SQIVND (reference sequence). Trimming took off 1 base at V and 2 bases at J, with 4 bases between the two ends. This entry is derived from a study of cytomegalovirus exposure and HLA in healthy donors. About the research overall: Earlier, almost 120 million unique TCR beta sequences were recovered from about 170 million T cells by an analysis. Study conclusions and caveats: Altogether, 164 TCR beta chains were recorded as cytomegalovirus-associated. Accurate predictions that matched the HLA-A and HLA-B alleles of most subjects were reportedly made from TCR beta sequences.

PCR employed 60 Vbeta and 13 Jbeta primers. Assay: immunoSEQ multiplex PCR; the TCRdb copy retains only in-frame clones and omits some. The sample holds roughly 130,000 clones, approximately 80% seen once. The chain couples TRBV19 to TRBJ2-3; D is ambiguous. This clonotype was obtained from a woman in her 40s in good health and CMV-seropositive. Sequencing was done on a sample of PBMCs. The CDR3 coding sequence is TGTGCCAGTAGTATAGCTGTCACAGATACGCAGTATTTT. Translation gives CASSIAVTDTQYF.